This is a list of T cell receptor beta chains from one sample in a study of blood T cell repertoires in COVID-19. Assay: immunoSEQ multiplex PCR; the TCRdb copy retains only in-frame clones and omits some. The table lists 310,000 or so clones, around 86% of them singletons. Sequencing was done on a sample of peripheral blood. These receptors were obtained from a man between 45 and 60 years old with active or convalescent COVID-19. Each CDR3 is given with its conserved first and last residue. The D gene is left open where the match is weak. For some rows the clone size is stated as once, few or many, or as a class when expanded; others skip it.

clone size	D gene	V gene	J gene	CDR3 protein	CDR3 DNA
few	TRBD2	TRBV9	TRBJ2-2	CASSPRGSGTVGELFF	TGTGCCAGCAGCCCCCGAGGTAGCGGGACGGTCGGGGAGCTGTTTTTT
.	TRBD2	TRBV4-3	TRBJ2-3	CASSLLSGGADTQYF	TGCGCCAGCAGCCTCCTTAGCGGGGGGGCAGATACGCAGTATTTT
.	.	TRBV29-1	TRBJ1-5	CSVREQSGQPQHF	TGCAGCGTTCGGGAGCAATCAGGTCAGCCCCAGCATTTT
.	.	TRBV30	TRBJ1-2	CAWREYGYGYTF	TGTGCCTGGAGGGAGTACGGCTATGGCTACACCTTC
.	.	TRBV7-9	TRBJ2-2	CASSLGAVNTGELFF	TGTGCCAGCAGCTTAGGGGCAGTGAACACCGGGGAGCTGTTTTTT
.	.	TRBV6-6	TRBJ1-5	CASSPNQPQHF	TGTGCCAGCAGTCCAAATCAGCCCCAGCATTTT
few	TRBD1	TRBV19	TRBJ1-1	CASVTGGANTEAFF	TGTGCCAGCGTGACAGGGGGAGCGAACACTGAAGCTTTCTTT
.	.	TRBV28	TRBJ1-2	CASRVGQRHYSYGYTF	TGTGCCAGCAGAGTAGGACAGCGCCATTATTCCTATGGCTACACCTTC
.	TRBD1	TRBV19	TRBJ1-6	CASRVGRGPNSPLHF	TGTGCCAGCCGAGTCGGCAGGGGGCCTAATTCACCCCTCCACTTT
.	.	TRBV19	TRBJ2-5	CATAGTHQETQYF	TGTGCCACCGCCGGGACACACCAAGAGACCCAGTACTTC
.	TRBD1	TRBV19	TRBJ1-1	CASSTEEGGAGAFF	TGTGCCAGTAGTACCGAGGAAGGGGGCGCGGGGGCTTTCTTT
.	.	TRBV28	TRBJ1-5	CASRGGSNQPQHF	TGTGCCAGCAGGGGGGGTAGCAATCAGCCCCAGCATTTT
.	TRBD1	TRBV9	TRBJ1-3	CASSYLTGGNSGNTIYF	TGTGCCAGCAGCTACTTGACAGGGGGAAACTCTGGAAACACCATATATTTT
.	TRBD1	TRBV9	TRBJ1-4	CASSADRGSTNEKLFF	TGTGCCAGCAGCGCAGACAGGGGGTCGACTAATGAAAAACTGTTTTTT
.	.	TRBV4-3	TRBJ1-6	CASSQDLVRGDSPLHF	TGCGCCAGCAGCCAAGATCTAGTCAGGGGAGATTCACCCCTCCACTTT
.	TRBD1	TRBV6-5	TRBJ1-1	CASLVTGGTEAFF	TGTGCCAGTCTGGTTACAGGGGGCACTGAAGCTTTCTTT
once	TRBD1	TRBV9	TRBJ2-2	CASSPTGGQGVLGELFF	TGTGCCAGCAGCCCCACCGGGGGACAGGGGGTTCTCGGGGAGCTGTTTTTT
.	.	TRBV2	TRBJ2-3	CATQAITSTDTQYF	TGTGCCACCCAGGCCATAACTAGCACAGATACGCAGTATTTT
.	TRBD1	TRBV4-3	TRBJ1-2	CASSQGTGNQNYGYTF	TGCGCCAGCAGCCAAGGGACAGGGAATCAGAACTATGGCTACACCTTC
.	TRBD2	TRBV27	TRBJ2-1	CASSFPDWRGAYNEQFF	TGTGCCAGCAGTTTCCCCGACTGGCGGGGGGCCTACAATGAGCAGTTCTTC
.	TRBD1	TRBV18	TRBJ2-2	CASSPPGTENTGELFF	TGTGCCAGCTCACCACCGGGGACAGAAAACACCGGGGAGCTGTTTTTT
.	.	TRBV24-1	TRBJ1-2	CATSDSTGTIYGYTF	TGTGCCACCAGTGATAGTACCGGGACAATCTATGGCTACACCTTC